This T cell receptor (beta chain) was captured in a study of blood T cells in healthy people across ages. A second roughly 6 to 12 cycle PCR used barcoded and J-beta primers. TCRdb re-called the 5' RACE reads through MiXCR, storing one row per CDR3 protein. The sample yields some 790,000 distinct CDR3 sequences, 25% to 30% seen once. About this clonotype itself: Its antigen is not known. One junction end does not reproduce the germline sequence, and a read error may be involved.

This CDR3 is 16 amino acids long. Germline CDR1 is SGHRS and CDR2 is YFSETQ. Isolation recovered at least 6 million PBMCs from every sample. Total RNA, at least 5 micrograms per sample, came from PBMCs. Points from the study as a whole: Age brought a roughly linear fall in TCR beta diversity measured per million T cells. There were more naive CD4+ cells and higher diversity in long-lived donors than in aged donors.

The source of this sequence is a woman older than 75 in good health. The sequenced sample consisted of blood. J is TRBJ2-5 and V is TRBV5-1, with 8 nucleotides matching TRBD2. The CDR3 coding sequence is TGCGCCGGCAGCTCGTGGAGTAGCGGGACGAAAGAGACCCAGTACTTC. It is translated as CAGSSWSSGTKETQYF. The full variable domain, rest sourced from reference TRBV5-1 and TRBJ2-5, is KAGVTQTPRYLIKTRGQQVTLSCSPISGHRSVSWYQQTPGQGLQFLFEYFSETQRNKGNFPGRFSGRQFSNSRSEMNVSTLELGDSALYLCAGSSWSSGTKETQYFGPGTRLLVL.